This T cell receptor beta chain was found in a study of T cell changes during pregnancy in multiple sclerosis. The assay was immunoSEQ multiplex PCR, and TCRdb's table has in-frame clones only and misses some. The profile shows about 31,000 clones, roughly 87% of them singletons. Sequenced here: CD8+ T cells from peripheral blood mononuclear cells, sampled in the first trimester of pregnancy. The source of this sequence is a female donor with multiple sclerosis, enrolled in a pregnancy study.

The CDR3 DNA reads as TGTGCCAGCAGCCTTGACAGGGGCACTGAAGCTTTCTTT. Translating gives CASSLDRGTEAFF. The gene calls are TRBV14 and TRBJ1-1; 8 nucleotides match TRBD1. The CDR3 extends over 13 amino acids. Trimming took 4 bases from V and 4 from J; bases not matched to a gene: 2. Germline assignment: CDR1 SGHDN and CDR2 FVKESK.